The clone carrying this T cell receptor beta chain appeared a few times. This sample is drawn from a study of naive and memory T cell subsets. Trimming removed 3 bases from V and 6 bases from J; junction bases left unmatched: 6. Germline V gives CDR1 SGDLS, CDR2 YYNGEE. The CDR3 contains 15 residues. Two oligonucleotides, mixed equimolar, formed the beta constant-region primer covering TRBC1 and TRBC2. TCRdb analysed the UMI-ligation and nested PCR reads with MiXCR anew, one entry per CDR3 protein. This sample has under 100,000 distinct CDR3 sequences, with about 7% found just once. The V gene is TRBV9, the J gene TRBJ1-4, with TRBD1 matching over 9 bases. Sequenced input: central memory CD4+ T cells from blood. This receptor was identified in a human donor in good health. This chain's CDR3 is CASSDGTGRHEKLFF. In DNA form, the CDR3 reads TGTGCCAGCAGCGATGGGACAGGGAGACATGAAAAACTGTTTTTT.